The following is a T cell receptor (beta chain) sequence with its context. Its specificity is unknown. The data were taken from a study of beta chain features in type 1 diabetes. Findings and limits, study-wide: Patients with type 1 diabetes carried fewer insertions and had more deletions at their VDJ junctions. Patients with Type 1 diabetes showed moderately but significantly shorter TCRB CDR3s in all four CD4+ subsets.

The CDR3 has 13 amino acids. V lost 0 bases and J 8 bases, leaving 10 bases between the germline ends. Per germline, CDR1 KGHSH and CDR2 LQKENI. Investigators reverse transcribed all isolated RNA, so they sequenced expressed TCRB transcripts. Clones were read by immunoSEQ multiplex PCR, and TCRdb kept only the in-frame ones, dropping some. The sample lists hundreds of thousands of clones; 11% to 15% were seen once. The receptor's source is a man aged 18 to 30 with type 1 diabetes. The gene calls are TRBV18 and TRBJ1-1; D call uncertain. The sequencing input was naive CD4+ T cells from blood. CDR3 DNA sequence: TGTGCCAGCTCACCACCGCTTCTCCCCGAAGCTTTCTTT. Protein product: CASSPPLLPEAFF.